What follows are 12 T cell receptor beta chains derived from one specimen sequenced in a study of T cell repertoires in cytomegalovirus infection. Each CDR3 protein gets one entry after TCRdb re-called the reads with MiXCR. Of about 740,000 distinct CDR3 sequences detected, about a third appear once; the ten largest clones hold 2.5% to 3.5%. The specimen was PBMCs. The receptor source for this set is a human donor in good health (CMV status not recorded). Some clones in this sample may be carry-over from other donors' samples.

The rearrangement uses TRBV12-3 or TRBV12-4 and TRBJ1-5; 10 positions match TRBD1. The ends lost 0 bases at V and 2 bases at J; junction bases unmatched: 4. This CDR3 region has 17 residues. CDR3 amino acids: CASSLAGQGKGNQPQHF. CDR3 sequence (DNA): TGTGCCAGCAGTTTAGCGGGACAGGGGAAAGGCAATCAGCCCCAGCATTTT.

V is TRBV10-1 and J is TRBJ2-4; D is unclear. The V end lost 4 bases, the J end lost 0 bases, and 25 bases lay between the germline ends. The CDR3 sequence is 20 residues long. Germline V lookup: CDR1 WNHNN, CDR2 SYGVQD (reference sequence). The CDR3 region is CASSARPLSSRAIAKNIQYF. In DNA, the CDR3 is TGCGCCAGCAGTGCACGACCGCTATCTTCGAGAGCCATAGCCAAAAACATTCAGTACTTC.

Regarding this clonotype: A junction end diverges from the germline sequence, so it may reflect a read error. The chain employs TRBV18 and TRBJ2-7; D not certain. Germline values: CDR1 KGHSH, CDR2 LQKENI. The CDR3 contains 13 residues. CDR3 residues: CASSPDGSYEKYF. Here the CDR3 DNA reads TGTGCCAGCTCACCGGACGGATCCTACGAGAAGTACTTC.

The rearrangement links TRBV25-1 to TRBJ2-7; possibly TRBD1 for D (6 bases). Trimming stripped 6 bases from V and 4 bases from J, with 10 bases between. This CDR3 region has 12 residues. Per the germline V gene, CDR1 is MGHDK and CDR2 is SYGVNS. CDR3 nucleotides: TGTGCCAGCAGGAACAGGGAATACGAGCAGTACTTC. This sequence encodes CASRNREYEQYF.

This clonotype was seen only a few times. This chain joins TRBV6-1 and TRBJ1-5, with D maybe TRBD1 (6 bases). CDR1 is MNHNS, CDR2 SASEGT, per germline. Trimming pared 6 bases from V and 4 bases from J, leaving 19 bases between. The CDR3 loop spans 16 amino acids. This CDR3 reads CASSDEQGYGNQPQHF. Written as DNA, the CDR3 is TGTGCCAGCAGCGACGAACAGGGTTATGGGAATCAGCCCCAGCATTTT.

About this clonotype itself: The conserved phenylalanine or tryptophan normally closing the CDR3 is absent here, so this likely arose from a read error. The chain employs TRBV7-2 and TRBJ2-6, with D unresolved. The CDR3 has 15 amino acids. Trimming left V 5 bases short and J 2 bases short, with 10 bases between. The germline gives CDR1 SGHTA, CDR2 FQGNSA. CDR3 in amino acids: CASSGWITGANVLTS. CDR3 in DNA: TGTGCCAGCAGCGGGTGGATCACTGGGGCCAACGTCCTGACTTCC.

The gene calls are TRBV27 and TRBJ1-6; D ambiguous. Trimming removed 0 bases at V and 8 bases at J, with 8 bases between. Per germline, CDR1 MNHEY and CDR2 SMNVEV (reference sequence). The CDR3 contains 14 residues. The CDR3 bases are TGTGCCAGCAGTTTATCGTCCGACCATTCACCCCTCCACTTT. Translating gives CASSLSSDHSPLHF.

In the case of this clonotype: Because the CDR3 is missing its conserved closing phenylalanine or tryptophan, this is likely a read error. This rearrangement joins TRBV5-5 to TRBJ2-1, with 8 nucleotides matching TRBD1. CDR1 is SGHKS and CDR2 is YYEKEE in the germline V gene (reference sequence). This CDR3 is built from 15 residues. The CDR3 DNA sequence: TGTGCCAGCAGCTCACAGGGGGGCTCCAACAATGAGCAGTTCTTA. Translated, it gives CASSSQGGSNNEQFL.

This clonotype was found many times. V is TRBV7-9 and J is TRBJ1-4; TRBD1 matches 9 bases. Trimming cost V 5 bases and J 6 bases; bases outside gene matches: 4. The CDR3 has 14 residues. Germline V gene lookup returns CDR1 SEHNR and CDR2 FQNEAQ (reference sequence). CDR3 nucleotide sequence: TGTGCCAGCAGCCCCGGGACAGGGTATGAAAAACTGTTTTTT. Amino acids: CASSPGTGYEKLFF.

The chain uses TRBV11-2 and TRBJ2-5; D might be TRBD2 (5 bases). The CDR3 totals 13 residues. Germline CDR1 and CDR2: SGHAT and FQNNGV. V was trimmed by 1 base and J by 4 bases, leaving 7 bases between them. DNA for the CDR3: TGTGCCAGCAGCTTAGTTCGGGGAGAGACCCAGTACTTC. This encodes CASSLVRGETQYF.

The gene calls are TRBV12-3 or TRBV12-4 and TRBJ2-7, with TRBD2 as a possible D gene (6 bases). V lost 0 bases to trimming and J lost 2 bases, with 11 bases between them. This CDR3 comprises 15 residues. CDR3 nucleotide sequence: TGTGCCAGCAGTTTAGCCGGGACTCCTACCTACGAGCAGTACTTC. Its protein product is CASSLAGTPTYEQYF.

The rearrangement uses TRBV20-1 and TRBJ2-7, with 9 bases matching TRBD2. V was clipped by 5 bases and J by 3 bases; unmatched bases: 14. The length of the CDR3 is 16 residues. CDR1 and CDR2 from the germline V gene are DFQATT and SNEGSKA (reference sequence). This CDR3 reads CSAPQLRTSAYYEQYF. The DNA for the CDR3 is TGCAGTGCTCCCCAACTCCGGACTAGCGCATACTACGAGCAGTACTTC.